Below, 27 T cell receptor delta chains from the same sample are listed, as sequenced in a study of γδ T cells in repeated Plasmodium falciparum infection. TCRdb called clones anew from the multiplex PCR reads with CATT. The table shows about 48,000 delta-chain clones, with 1.6% occurring only once. Flow sorting of PBMC yielded separate Vgamma9/Vdelta2+ and Vdelta2-negative gammadelta T cell populations for bulk repertoire analysis. Sequencing used gamma-delta T cells from blood. These receptors were obtained from a pool of human donors (malaria-infected and uninfected, not separated).

Turning to this clone: A far larger clone differs by one base, so this is likely a read error. At the DNA level, this CDR3 is encoded by other sequences in the same sample as well. This chain uses TRDV1 with TRDJ1; tentative D call: TRDD3 (5 bases). Germline-derived CDR1 and CDR2 are TSWWSYY and QGS. CDR3 length: 20 residues. In DNA, the CDR3 is TGTGCCCTTGGGGAGGTCGGGAGACGGACCCCGGGAAGGTACACCGATAAACTCATCTTT. Amino acid sequence: CALGEVGRRTPGRYTDKLIF.

Details on this clone: This DNA translates differently at residue 11 from the TCRdb protein, which is that of a much larger clone; a read error is likely, and the protein shown is the DNA's own translation. The chain uses TRDV1 and TRDJ1, with 10 positions matching TRDD3. Per germline, CDR1 TSWWSYY and CDR2 QGS. The CDR3 length is 18 residues. The V segment lost 2 bases and the J segment 8 bases; nucleotides outside the gene matches: 17. The CDR3 coding sequence is TGTGCTCTTGGGGAAACTAGGACTGGGGGATGCCTATCGACAAAACTCATCTTT. Amino acid sequence: CALGETRTGGCLSTKLIF.

Note on this clone: This DNA translates differently at residue 8 from the TCRdb protein, which is that of a much larger clone; a read error is likely, and the protein shown is the DNA's own translation. The chain combines TRDV1 with TRDJ1; D possibly corresponds to TRDD3 (6 bases). TCRdb offers no J gene call, so here the DNA was matched to germline to obtain one. Trimming stripped 1 base from V and 1 base from J, with 28 bases between. CDR1 is TSWWSYY, CDR2 QGS, per germline. This CDR3 is 21 amino acids long. The CDR3 nucleotides read TGTGCTCTTGGGGAACCCCATCTTGTCCCGGGGGACCTGTCCGTCACCGATAAACTCATCTTT. Protein sequence: CALGEPHLVPGDLSVTDKLIF.

This clone was observed a handful of times. This DNA's translation differs at residue 14 from TCRdb's protein, which comes from a much larger clone; a read error is likely, and the protein shown is translated from the DNA. This rearrangement joins TRDV2 to TRDJ1; D is possibly TRDD2 (9 bases). The CDR3 is 23 residues long. The germline gives CDR1 GEAIGNYY, CDR2 EKD. Trimming took 3 bases from V and 2 from J, leaving 39 bases between them. This CDR3 is CACDSLFLPTVGDPRAYTDKLIF. The CDR3 DNA reads as TGTGCCTGTGACTCCCTTTTCCTTCCTACAGTGGGGGATCCTCGAGCCTATACCGATAAACTCATCTTT.

For this clone: A read error likely explains why the TCRdb protein, taken from a much larger clone, differs from this DNA's translation at residue 14; the protein shown is translated from the DNA. The chain employs TRDV1 and TRDJ1; 8 positions match TRDD3. Because TCRdb records no J gene, it was assigned here through a match of the DNA to germline. The CDR3 spans 19 residues. CDR1 is TSWWSYY and CDR2 is QGS in the germline V gene. This CDR3 is CAFGEYDYWGVGKDDKLIF. CDR3 nucleotide sequence: TGTGCTTTTGGGGAATACGACTACTGGGGGGTAGGGAAGGACGATAAACTCATCTTT.

This clone was seen more than once but under ten times. This DNA translates differently at residue 4 from the TCRdb protein, which is that of a much larger clone; a read error is likely, and the protein shown is the DNA's own translation. CDR3 bases: TGTGCTCTTGAGGAACTCGGTCCTACAGAGCTACTGGGGGATTGGTGCGATAAACTCATCTTT. Residues: CALEELGPTELLGDWCDKLIF. This chain connects TRDV1 to TRDJ1; 10 bases align to TRDD3. The J gene, missing from TCRdb, was assigned here through DNA to germline matching. The germline V gene has CDR1 TSWWSYY and CDR2 QGS. This CDR3 spans 21 amino acids.

Concerning this clone: It is likely a read error: a sequence one base away is far more abundant. The identical CDR3 is also encoded by other nucleotide sequences in the sample. The V call is TRDV2, the J call TRDJ1, with 8 nucleotides matching TRDD3. The J gene, left out of TCRdb, was set here by checking the DNA against germline. Germline CDR1 is GEAIGNYY and CDR2 is EKD. The CDR3 has 16 amino acids. The CDR3 DNA reads TGCGCCTGTGACGCAATGGGGGATTCTTACACCGATAAACTCATCTTT. As protein: CACDAMGDSYTDKLIF.

This clone has just a few counts. TCRdb's protein, taken from a much larger clone, differs from this DNA's translation at residue 6, likely owing to a read error; the protein displayed comes from the DNA. The rearrangement uses TRDV2 and TRDJ1, with 8 bases matching TRDD3. No J gene is reported in TCRdb; it was inferred here by comparing the DNA with germline. V trimming: 1 base; J trimming: 2 bases; junction bases outside the gene matches: 14. The germline V gene encodes CDR1 GEAIGNYY and CDR2 EKD. This CDR3 is 18 amino acids long. For the CDR3, the DNA is TGTGCCTGTGACACGATAGGAGGTACCTGGGGGAAAACCGATAAACTCATCTTT. The encoded protein is CACDTIGGTWGKTDKLIF.

To note about this clone: The protein that TCRdb holds for this DNA derives from a much larger clone and differs from the translated DNA at residue 19, which likely indicates a read error; the protein shown here is translated from the DNA. This chain joins TRDV1 and TRDJ1; 11 bases are a match to TRDD3. The CDR3 has 22 residues. Germline V gene sequence: CDR1 TSWWSYY, CDR2 QGS. The CDR3 loop reads CALGERCGYWGIGTAYTDRLIF. The CDR3 DNA sequence: TGTGCTCTTGGGGAACGGTGTGGGTACTGGGGGATAGGGACGGCCTACACCGATAGACTCATCTTT.

This clone has only a few counts. TCRdb assigns this DNA the protein of a much larger clone, which departs from its translation at residue 17; this likely reflects a read error, and the protein shown comes from translating the DNA. This CDR3 reads CACGKHFLMRGIRSRGYTDKLIF. Here the CDR3 DNA reads TGTGCCTGTGGCAAACACTTCCTAATGAGGGGGATACGCTCCCGGGGTTACACCGATAAACTCATCTTT. The chain recombines TRDV2 with TRDJ1, with 10 bases aligning to TRDD3. TCRdb supplies no J gene; here it was assigned by aligning the nucleotide sequence to germline. Trimming took 5 bases from V and 0 from J; bases not matched to a gene: 29. The CDR3 consists of 23 residues. Looked up from germline, CDR1 is GEAIGNYY and CDR2 is EKD.

The sample holds many counts of this clone. It may be a read error: a sequence one base away is much more abundant. Other DNA sequences in the sample encode the same CDR3. CDR3 sequence (DNA): TGTGCTCTGACCTACGAAGGCATATCGACAGCACAACTCTTCTTT. Amino acid sequence: CALTYEGISTAQLFF. The chain recombines TRDV1 with TRDJ2, with D possibly being TRDD2 (5 bases). The CDR3 covers 15 residues. V gave up 9 bases and J gave up 4 bases, with 18 bases separating them. CDR1 is TSWWSYY and CDR2 is QGS in the germline V gene.

About this clone itself: Only one base separates this from a far larger clonotype, so it likely reflects a read error. The same CDR3 is also encoded by other DNA sequences in this sample. This sequence joins TRDV1 and TRDJ1; TRDD3 matches 12 bases. TCRdb carries no J gene annotation; the J gene was assigned here by matching the DNA with germline. The length of the CDR3 is 26 residues. CDR1 and CDR2 (germline): TSWWSYY, QGS. The V and J ends lost 0 bases and 5 bases, in that order; junction bases with no gene match: 34. CDR3 loop: CALGELEPENIVSRVLGDTRTDKLIF. CDR3 DNA: TGTGCTCTTGGGGAACTAGAGCCAGAGAATATCGTGTCTCGAGTACTGGGGGATACAAGGACTGATAAACTCATCTTT.

This clone was seen more than once but under ten times. This likely reflects a read error, since a far larger clone is one base away. The sample holds other DNA sequences that translate to the same CDR3. The chain joins TRDV1 to TRDJ1, with 8 bases identical to TRDD2. TCRdb records no J gene; here it was assigned by comparing the DNA to germline. Per germline, CDR1 TSWWSYY and CDR2 QGS. V trimming: 6 bases; J trimming: 10 bases; junction bases outside the gene matches: 22. This CDR3 has 17 residues. The CDR3 is CALGETSYLPQEGGLIF. The CDR3 DNA reads TGTGCTCTTGGAGAGACTTCCTACCTCCCGCAAGAAGGTGGACTCATCTTT.

As for this clone: With only one base between it and a far larger clone, this is likely a read error. Other nucleotide sequences from this sample produce the same CDR3. The V call is TRDV1, the J call TRDJ1, with D perhaps assigned TRDD2 or TRDD3 (5 bases each). Since TCRdb gives no J gene, matching the DNA to germline was used here to assign it. The CDR3 is made up of 19 amino acids. The V gene's germline CDR1 is TSWWSYY and CDR2 QGS. This CDR3 reads CALGDPSPFGRGYTDKLIF. The DNA for the CDR3 is TGTGCCCTTGGGGACCCAAGTCCCTTCGGGAGGGGGTACACCGATAAACTCATCTTT.

The table lists this clone with a few counts. A read error is the likely source, as a far larger clone sits one nucleotide away. This sample includes further DNA sequences coding for the same CDR3. The chain is built from TRDV1 and TRDJ1, with a weak D call TRDD3 (6 bases). CDR1 TSWWSYY and CDR2 QGS come from the germline V gene. The ends were cut back, 2 bases at V and 8 bases at J, with 30 bases in the middle. CDR3 length: 19 residues. In DNA form, the CDR3 reads TGTGCTCTTGGGGAAGACGTTGGGCTTCCGGGAGGGGGGACCCTCAAACTCATCTTT. It translates to CALGEDVGLPGGGTLKLIF.

This clone was counted between two and nine times. TCRdb assigns this DNA the protein of a much larger clone, which departs from its translation at residue 12; this likely reflects a read error, and the protein shown comes from translating the DNA. The V call is TRDV1, the J call TRDJ3, with 8 bases lining up with TRDD3. This CDR3 comprises 26 residues. V lost 1 base, J lost 0 bases, and 26 bases stayed unmatched. The V gene's germline CDR1 is TSWWSYY and CDR2 QGS. CDR3 bases: TGTGCTCTTGGGGAACGGTCCGGGCCTACGGCCCGGGGGATAAGGCCGAGCTCCTGGGACACCCGACAGATGTTTTTC. This codes for CALGERSGPTARGIRPSSWDTRQMFF.

In the case of this clone: A far larger clone is one nucleotide away, so this likely arose from a read error. The sample contains more than one DNA sequence encoding this CDR3. The chain recombines TRDV1 with TRDJ1; 7 bases match TRDD3. As TCRdb names no J gene, one was assigned here on the basis of a DNA match to germline. The CDR3 loop spans 17 amino acids. Looked up from germline, CDR1 is TSWWSYY and CDR2 is QGS. The CDR3 nucleotides are TGTGCCCTTGGGGATCCGACCCGCTACGGGATACCCGATAAACTCATCTTT. Its protein product is CALGDPTRYGIPDKLIF.

On this clone itself: TCRdb's protein for this DNA is that of a much larger clone and differs from the translation at residue 11, likely a read error; the protein shown is the DNA translation. The chain links TRDV2 to TRDJ1; 7 nucleotides agree with TRDD3. Assignment of the J gene here rests on matching the DNA to germline, because TCRdb gives none. CDR3 length: 21 amino acids. The ends lost 0 bases at V and 0 bases at J; junction bases unmatched: 21. CDR1 and CDR2 (germline): GEAIGNYY, EKD. CDR3 nucleotide sequence: TGTGCCTGTGACACCGGCTTCTTTACTGGGGAATTCGCTGAGGACACCGATAAACTCATCTTT. Protein sequence: CACDTGFFTGEFAEDTDKLIF.

This chain uses TRDV1 with TRDJ1; 13 positions agree with TRDD3. The J gene, missing from TCRdb, was assigned here through DNA to germline matching. This CDR3 comprises 25 residues. Germline CDR1 is TSWWSYY and CDR2 is QGS. V lost 1 base and J lost 0; bases outside the gene matches: 26. The CDR3 spells CALGERVHIPHTGGYAQIYTDKLIF. Written as DNA, the CDR3 is TGTGCTCTTGGGGAACGGGTCCACATTCCGCATACTGGGGGATACGCACAGATTTACACCGATAAACTCATCTTT.

The sample holds a few counts of this clone. The amino acid sequence in TCRdb belongs to a much larger clone and departs from this DNA's translation at residue 7, likely a sequencing read error; the sequence shown is translated from the DNA. Other DNA sequences from this sample encode an identical CDR3 as well. The rearrangement links TRDV1 to TRDJ1; 7 bases are shared with TRDD3. The CDR3 spans 20 residues. Germline lookup yields CDR1 TSWWSYY and CDR2 QGS. V gave up 1 base and J gave up 5 bases; unmatched junction bases: 22. CDR3 coding DNA: TGTGCTCTTGGGGAACCGTGGGCCCTACGCTCCGGGGGATCAAGTGATAAACTCATCTTT. Encoded protein: CALGEPWALRSGGSSDKLIF.

A note on this clone: The protein that TCRdb holds for this DNA derives from a much larger clone and differs from the translated DNA at residue 6, which likely indicates a read error; the protein shown here is translated from the DNA. As DNA, the CDR3 is TGTGCTCTTGGGGGAGAGAGGATTTACGTCGCTGAGAAAGATTGGTACACCGATAAACTCATCTTT. Amino acid sequence: CALGGERIYVAEKDWYTDKLIF. This chain uses TRDV1 with TRDJ1; D remains unclear. TCRdb carries no J gene annotation; the J gene was assigned here by matching the DNA with germline. The CDR3 is 22 amino acids. V lost 4 bases and J lost 0, with 33 bases in between. Germline V CDR1 and CDR2: TSWWSYY, QGS.

This clone was found a few times. TCRdb records a much larger clone's protein for this DNA, with a difference at residue 18 that likely arises from a read error; the protein given is the translation of the DNA. The V segment is TRDV1, and no J call was made; TRDD3 was called by the table and not checked on the DNA. Per germline, CDR1 TSWWSYY and CDR2 QGS. CDR3 length: 19 residues. The DNA for the CDR3 is TGTGCTCTTGGGGACCCCTATCCTACAGCCTGGGGGTACACCGATAAACTCACCTTT. Translating it yields CALGDPYPTAWGYTDKLTF.

Notes on this clone: The amino acid sequence in TCRdb belongs to a much larger clone and departs from this DNA's translation at residue 13, likely a sequencing read error; the sequence shown is translated from the DNA. This chain connects TRDV2 to TRDJ1; 8 bases align to TRDD3. TCRdb leaves out the J gene; it was filled in here by matching the DNA to germline. This CDR3 is built from 17 residues. Germline V gene data show CDR1 as GEAIGNYY and CDR2 as EKD. This chain's CDR3 is CACDGLLGVTYTAKLIF. The DNA of the CDR3 is TGTGCCTGTGACGGACTACTGGGGGTTACGTACACCGCTAAACTCATCTTT.

A note on this clone: Sequence at one end of the junction differs from germline and may be a read error. The genes are TRDV1 and TRDJ1, with D maybe TRDD3 (5 bases). The J gene was not available in TCRdb and was assigned here by matching the DNA to germline segments. Per germline, CDR1 TSWWSYY and CDR2 QGS. The CDR3 has 24 residues. For the CDR3, the DNA is TGTGCTCTTGGGGGACTTGATTTCTGCCAACCTAAACGCGAGGATATATTGAACACCAATAAACTCATCTTT. It encodes CALGGLDFCQPKREDILNTNKLIF.

This clone has just a few counts. Its ends do not fully match the called genes, so a read error is possible. The same CDR3 can be traced to other DNA sequences in this sample. The V gene is TRDV1, the J gene TRDJ1; D might be TRDD2 (6 bases). TCRdb does not report a J gene; here it was assigned by matching the DNA to germline references. The CDR3 runs to 24 residues. The germline gives CDR1 TSWWSYY, CDR2 QGS. The CDR3 is CALGELRSYLLRTGGYIHTDKLIF. The CDR3 DNA reads TGTGCCCTTGGGGAACTCAGATCCTACCTCCTTCGTACTGGAGGATATATCCACACCGATAAACTCATCTTT.

Comment on this clone: This likely stems from a read error, as it lies one base from a far larger clone. Other DNA variants within this sample encode the same CDR3. The J gene has no call, while the V gene is TRDV1; the table's D call of TRDD3 was not tested on the DNA. CDR1 TSWWSYY and CDR2 QGS come from the germline V gene. The CDR3 sequence is 17 residues long. The CDR3 is CALGEPPHDWGKEKLIF. The CDR3 region has the DNA TGTGCTCTTGGGGAACCCCCTCATGACTGGGGGAAGGAAAAACTCATCTTC.

This clone was found a few times. The protein held in TCRdb is that of a much larger clone and does not match this DNA's translation at residue 12, likely because of a read error; the protein shown is translated from the DNA. The chain couples TRDV1 to TRDJ1; D gene unclear. Germline values: CDR1 TSWWSYY, CDR2 QGS. The CDR3 spans 14 residues. CDR3 sequence reads: CALGAPKNTDKPIF. The DNA for the CDR3 is TGTGCTCTTGGGGCACCCAAAAACACCGATAAACCCATCTTT.